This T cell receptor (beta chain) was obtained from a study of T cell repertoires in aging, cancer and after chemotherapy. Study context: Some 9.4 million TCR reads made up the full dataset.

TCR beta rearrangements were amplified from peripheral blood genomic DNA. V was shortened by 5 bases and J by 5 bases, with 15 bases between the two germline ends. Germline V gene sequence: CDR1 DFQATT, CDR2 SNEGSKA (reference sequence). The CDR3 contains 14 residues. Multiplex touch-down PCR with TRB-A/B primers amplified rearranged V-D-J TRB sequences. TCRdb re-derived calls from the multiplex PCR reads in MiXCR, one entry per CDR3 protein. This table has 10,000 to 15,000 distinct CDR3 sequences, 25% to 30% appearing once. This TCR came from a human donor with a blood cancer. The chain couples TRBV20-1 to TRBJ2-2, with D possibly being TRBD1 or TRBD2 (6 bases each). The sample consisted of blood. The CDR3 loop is CSARPPGATGELFF. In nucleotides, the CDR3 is TGCAGTGCTCGACCCCCGGGGGCGACCGGGGAGCTGTTTTTT.